This T cell receptor (beta chain) was identified in a study of T-cell memory formation after mild COVID-19. TCRdb re-called the 5' RACE reads with MiXCR, one entry per CDR3 protein. The repertoire holds about 410,000 distinct CDR3 sequences, with 20% to 25% as singletons. Sequencing used PBMCs or a T cell subset sorted from them (not recorded which). The sequence derives from an adult woman who had mild COVID-19 (a few samples of this study predate the infection). Cell type and time point are not known.

DNA for the CDR3: TGTGCCACGGGGTTCGGGACAGGGGCGAACACCGGGGAGCTGTTTTTT. It translates to CATGFGTGANTGELFF. This rearrangement joins TRBV7-9 to TRBJ2-2; 10 bases agree with TRBD1. J was trimmed by 0 bases and V by 10 bases; bases with no gene match: 8. The CDR3 totals 16 residues. Germline lookup yields CDR1 SEHNR and CDR2 FQNEAQ (reference sequence).